Described below is a single T cell receptor beta chain sequence and its context. Methods used by the authors: For nucleated cells, counts were estimated from reference gene primer amplification. Clones were sequenced by immunoSEQ multiplex PCR, and TCRdb holds only the in-frame ones, with some missing. The V and J calls and clone size come from that table; D and trimming were worked out from the DNA. This repertoire shows 300,000 to 350,000 clones, about 91% found once; its top ten account for under 2%. This specimen comes from a study of blood T cell repertoires in COVID-19. Study background: T cells, B-cell-depleted T cells, or PBMCs provided the cDNA or gDNA that served as material.

Germline V gene sequence: CDR1 SGHAT, CDR2 FQNNGV. The CDR3 length is 13 residues. The V end lost 5 bases, the J end lost 1 base, and 8 bases lay between the germline ends. The source material was peripheral blood. This chain connects TRBV11-2 to TRBJ1-1, with D perhaps matching TRBD1 (6 bases). The TCR comes from a woman in her thirties with COVID-19, enrolled during active disease. CDR3 coding DNA: TGTGCCAGCAGCACCAGGGGGAACACTGAAGCTTTCTTT. Encoded protein: CASSTRGNTEAFF.